These T cell receptor beta chains were read from a single sample in a study of shared clonotypes between healthy human individuals. The table came from immunoSEQ multiplex PCR; TCRdb's copy has only in-frame clones and leaves some out. Here the sample spans about 2.2 million clones, 85% to 95% being singletons. Sequencing used naive CD8+ T cells from PBMCs. The receptors derive from a man between 18 and 29 years old in good health. Some clones in this sample may be carry-over from other donors' samples. CDR3s include the opening cysteine and the closing phenylalanine or tryptophan. Each record gives: J gene, V gene, CDR3 length, D gene, clone size, CDR3 protein, CDR3 DNA. D genes are given only for firm matches. Expanded clones are given a class, and other clones once, few, many or no size at all.

J: TRBJ1-4; V: TRBV6-6; length: 11; D: NA; size: NA; CDR3: CASSNSEKLFF; DNA: TGTGCCAGCAGCAACTCTGAAAAACTGTTTTTT
J: TRBJ2-1; V: TRBV9; length: 16; D: NA; size: NA; CDR3: CASSVVLGATYNEQFF; DNA: TGTGCCAGCAGCGTAGTGCTGGGGGCGACCTACAATGAGCAGTTCTTC
J: TRBJ2-1; V: TRBV11-2; length: 16; D: TRBD2; size: NA; CDR3: CASSKGWLAANNEQFF; DNA: TGTGCCAGCAGCAAGGGCTGGCTAGCGGCCAACAATGAGCAGTTCTTC
J: TRBJ2-1; V: TRBV4-2; length: 15; D: NA; size: NA; CDR3: CASSQDEGSYNEQFF; DNA: TGTGCCAGCAGCCAAGACGAGGGCTCCTACAATGAGCAGTTCTTC
J: TRBJ2-7; V: TRBV7-8; length: 12; D: TRBD1; size: NA; CDR3: CASSDRGYEQYF; DNA: TGTGCCAGCAGCGACAGGGGGTACGAGCAGTACTTC
J: TRBJ2-1; V: TRBV7-9; length: 13; D: TRBD2; size: NA; CDR3: CALRSGRVNEQFF; DNA: TGTGCCTTGCGGAGCGGGAGGGTAAATGAGCAGTTCTTC
J: TRBJ2-7; V: TRBV29-1; length: 12; D: NA; size: once; CDR3: CSVEEGGPEQYF; DNA: TGCAGCGTTGAAGAAGGGGGGCCCGAGCAGTACTTC
J: TRBJ1-4; V: TRBV7-9; length: 18; D: NA; size: NA; CDR3: CASSQGRGQPATNEKLFF; DNA: TGTGCCAGCAGCCAAGGGCGAGGACAGCCTGCAACTAATGAAAAACTGTTTTTT
J: TRBJ2-7; V: TRBV7-9; length: 12; D: NA; size: once; CDR3: CASKRDGYEQYF; DNA: TGTGCCAGCAAGCGCGACGGCTACGAGCAGTACTTC
J: TRBJ2-5; V: TRBV2; length: 16; D: TRBD2; size: NA; CDR3: CASRNRLAGGAETQYF; DNA: TGTGCCAGCAGAAACCGACTAGCGGGAGGAGCAGAGACCCAGTACTTC
J: TRBJ1-5; V: TRBV6-5; length: 14; D: NA; size: NA; CDR3: CASSPQGYDQPQHF; DNA: TGTGCCAGCAGTCCCCAGGGGTATGATCAGCCCCAGCATTTT
J: TRBJ1-5; V: TRBV12-5; length: 12; D: TRBD1; size: NA; CDR3: CASGSGGWPQHF; DNA: TGTGCTAGTGGTTCAGGGGGGTGGCCCCAGCATTTT
J: TRBJ1-2; V: TRBV2; length: 13; D: TRBD1; size: NA; CDR3: CAGRTGDNYGYTF; DNA: TGTGCCGGACGGACAGGGGATAACTATGGCTACACCTTC
J: TRBJ2-7; V: TRBV6-1; length: 15; D: NA; size: NA; CDR3: CASSGRDLKTYEQYF; DNA: TGTGCCAGCAGTGGACGGGACTTAAAGACCTACGAGCAGTACTTC